This T cell receptor beta chain was documented in a study of cytomegalovirus exposure and HLA in healthy donors. Study outcomes and limitations: TCR sequences were mostly rare, though some public TCRs occurred in many donors.

To note about this clone: Its antigen is undetermined.

Separate from the 666-subject first cohort was the approximately 120-subject validation cohort, to which the donors belonged. Method: immunoSEQ multiplex PCR; TCRdb's copy keeps in-frame clones and lacks some. The sample contains under 110,000 clones, 88% of which appear only once. Trimming removed 0 bases from V and 4 bases from J; junction bases left unmatched: 7. This CDR3 has 16 amino acids. Germline CDR1 reads SGHRS; CDR2 reads YFSETQ. The source is a woman aged 18-29 years in good health and CMV-seropositive. The V call is TRBV5-1, the J call TRBJ2-1; 7 positions agree with TRBD2. Sequencing was done on a sample of PBMCs. This CDR3 is CASSLDGGGRYNEQFF. Written as DNA, the CDR3 is TGCGCCAGCAGCTTGGATGGGGGAGGGCGGTACAATGAGCAGTTCTTC.